This TCR beta chain stems from a study of cytomegalovirus exposure and HLA in healthy donors. PCR involved 60 Vbeta and 13 Jbeta primers. Profiling relied on immunoSEQ multiplex PCR, and the TCRdb table lists in-frame clones only, not all of them. Among approximately 130,000 clones listed, approximately 85% were seen once. CDR1 and CDR2 from the germline V gene are MNHNS and SASEGT. The CDR3 is made up of 14 amino acids. As to this clone: Its specificity is not known.

General observations from the study: HLA allele associations emerged for 15,000 to 20,000 TCR beta sequences in a later analysis, at 0.05 false discovery rate.

This clonotype was obtained from a woman in her thirties in good health and CMV-seropositive. The sample was PBMCs. The V call is TRBV6-1, the J call TRBJ2-5, with D possibly TRBD1 on 6 matching bases. The DNA end lines up better with TRBJ2-7; the J call may be wrong. The CDR3, as DNA: TGTGCCAGCAGTGAAGGGGGGCTAATCTACGAGCAGTACTTC. It specifies CASSEGGLIYEQYF.